This T cell receptor (beta chain) came from a study of a mutant IDH1 vaccine in newly diagnosed glioma (dated by TCRdb to the early 2020s). About the study as a whole: Patients received eight vaccinations in weeks 1, 3, 5, 7, 11, 15, 19 and 23, corresponding to visits V03 through V10. Vaccination began 4-6 weeks after radiotherapy alone, or alongside temozolomide cycles in the chemotherapy-containing groups. The approximately 29 treated patients were around 62% male and roughly 38% female, with a mean age of about 38 years. Before enrollment, most patients had been given radiochemotherapy with temozolomide as standard therapy, while the rest had received either radiotherapy alone or temozolomide alone. Peripheral blood samples were drawn at six visits, namely V03 (baseline), V05, V07, V10, V12 and V13. For exploratory analyses, some 24 treated patients had longitudinal TCRB deep sequencing done wherever samples were available.

The sample's time point label, in plain terms: week 11, during vaccination. Each vaccine dose, consisting of 300 ug of a 20-mer mutant IDH1 peptide in Montanide, was administered subcutaneously with topical imiquimod. Newly diagnosed WHO grade 3 or 4 IDH1-mutant astrocytomas showing loss of nuclear ATRX were present in the donors. The samples were drawn from NOA16, a multicentre, single-arm, open-label phase I trial in Germany that tested a mutant IDH1 peptide vaccine in humans for the first time. Genomic DNA for TCRB sequencing was isolated from EDTA blood with the DNeasy Blood and Tissue Kit. What the work shows at the level of the full study, not this receptor alone: Immune responses induced by the vaccine were seen in around 94% of patients across multiple MHC alleles. According to the authors, sample limitations meant that analyses of patient blood samples could not be reproduced. Availability determined which PBMC samples were chosen for TCRB deep sequencing. Pseudoprogression appeared unrelated to alterations in the top peripheral T cell clonotypes detected by TCRB sequencing.

As for this clone: The antigen it recognizes is unknown. Base qualities are not provided; no much larger clone lies one nucleotide away.

The CDR3 numbers 15 residues from cysteine through phenylalanine. Only the CDR3 part of the read is kept: 45 bases, read in frame from the first base. From a lookup of the germline V gene, CDR1 and CDR2 are SGHRS and YFSETQ. Cut back by 4 bases and 1 base, the V and J ends lie 14 bases apart. The method behind the library was the immunoSEQ multiplex PCR assay. The hsTCRB Kit was used according to the manufacturer's protocol to amplify rearranged TCR beta chain sequences. TCRB libraries were sequenced on an Illumina MiSeq. Under the source paper's analysis protocol: Demultiplexing, trimming and gene mapping were performed with the kit vendor's proprietary platform. What TCRdb holds here is the immuneACCESS table cut down to in-frame rearrangements. Part of the clones is not present; checked against another copy, under half of the missing clones reflect an unresolved V gene, and the others are unexplained. V and J calls and clone size are those listed in that table; D and trimming were worked out from the DNA. Present in this sample are about 60,000 clones, roughly 83% of which were seen just once. Approximately 9% of the sample is taken by the ten largest.

The sequence was obtained from a woman in her forties or fifties with glioma. Sequenced material: PBMCs, taken from a glioma patient whose treatment included an IDH1 peptide vaccine. The chain links TRBV5-1 with TRBJ1-1; the best D guess is TRBD1, with 5 bases matching. The CDR3 in this case is CASSLTVNENTEAFF. The DNA sequence reads TGCGCCAGCAGCCTGACAGTAAACGAGAACACTGAAGCTTTCTTT.